This TCR beta chain comes out of a study of T cell responses to AZD1222 COVID-19 vaccine. Notes on the study in general: At 160-218 and 743-854, vaccine-associated CD4 TCRs were dominant, and they spanned spike. Females made up more of the donors, who were largely white British, and clonal diversity may have come out too low. The repertoires were collected only after the peak T cell response.

With respect to this clone: Its antigen is not known.

Germline lookup yields CDR1 SGHAT and CDR2 FQNNGV. The CDR3 extends over 17 amino acids. The V and J ends lost 0 bases and 0 bases respectively, with 9 bases between them. Using immunoSEQ multiplex PCR, the repertoire was profiled, and TCRdb retains in-frame clones only, with some absent. The table shows approximately 150,000 clones, with roughly 84% occurring only once. Source: peripheral blood, taken 28 days after the second AZD1222 dose. This sequence joins TRBV11-2 and TRBJ2-6; D gene uncertain. The sequence was collected from an adult who received the AZD1222 COVID-19 vaccine. CDR3 nucleotide sequence: TGTGCCAGCAGCTTAGAAGTGTTAGGCTCTGGGGCCAACGTCCTGACTTTC. As protein: CASSLEVLGSGANVLTF.